Listed here is a single T cell receptor beta chain. The entry originates in a study of cytomegalovirus exposure and HLA in healthy donors. This CDR3 is built from 13 residues. The ends were cut back, 7 bases at V and 1 base at J, with 7 bases in the middle. Germline-derived CDR1 and CDR2 are MDHEN and SYDVKM. The PCR had 60 Vbeta and 13 Jbeta primers. Clones were sequenced by immunoSEQ multiplex PCR, and TCRdb holds only the in-frame ones, with some missing. The table includes fewer than 300,000 clones, about 80% detected once. The source of this sequence is a girl aged 2-10 years in good health and CMV-seronegative. The chain combines TRBV28 with TRBJ2-2, with D hard to call. Source material: PBMCs. The CDR3 loop is CASIRVNTGELFF. CDR3 bases: TGTGCCAGCATTCGAGTGAACACCGGGGAGCTGTTTTTT.